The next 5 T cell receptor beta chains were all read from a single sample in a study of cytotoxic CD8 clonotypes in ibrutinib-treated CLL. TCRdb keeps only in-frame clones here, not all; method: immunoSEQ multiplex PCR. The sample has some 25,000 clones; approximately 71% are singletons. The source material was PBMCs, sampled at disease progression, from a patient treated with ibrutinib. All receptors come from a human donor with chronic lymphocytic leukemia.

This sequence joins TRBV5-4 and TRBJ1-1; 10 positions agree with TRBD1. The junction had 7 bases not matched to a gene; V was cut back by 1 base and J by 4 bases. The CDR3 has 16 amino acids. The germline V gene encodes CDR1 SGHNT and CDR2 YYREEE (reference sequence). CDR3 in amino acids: CASSLSTGGAGTEAFF. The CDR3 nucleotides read TGTGCCAGCAGCTTGTCGACAGGGGGCGCGGGCACTGAAGCTTTCTTT.

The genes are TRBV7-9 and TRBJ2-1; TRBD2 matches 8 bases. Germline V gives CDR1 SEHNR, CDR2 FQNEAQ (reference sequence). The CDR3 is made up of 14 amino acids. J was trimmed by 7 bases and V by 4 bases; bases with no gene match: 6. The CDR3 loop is CASSYPGLGNEQFF. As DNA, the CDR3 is TGTGCCAGCAGCTATCCGGGACTAGGGAATGAGCAGTTCTTC.

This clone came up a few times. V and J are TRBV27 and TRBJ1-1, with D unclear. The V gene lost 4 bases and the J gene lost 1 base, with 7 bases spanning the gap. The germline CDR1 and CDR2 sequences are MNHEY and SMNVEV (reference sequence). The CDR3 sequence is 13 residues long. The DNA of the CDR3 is TGTGCCAGCAGTTGGTACAGGAACACTGAAGCTTTCTTT. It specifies CASSWYRNTEAFF.

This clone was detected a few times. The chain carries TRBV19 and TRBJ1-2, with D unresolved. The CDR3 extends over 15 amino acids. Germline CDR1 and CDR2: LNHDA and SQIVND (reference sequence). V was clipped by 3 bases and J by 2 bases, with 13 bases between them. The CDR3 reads CASSIRGSVNYGYTF. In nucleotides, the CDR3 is TGTGCCAGTAGTATCCGAGGCTCTGTCAACTATGGCTACACCTTC. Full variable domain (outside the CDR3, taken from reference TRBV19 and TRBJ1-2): DGGITQSPKYLFRKEGQNVTLSCEQNLNHDAMYWYRQDPGQGLRLIYYSQIVNDFQKGDIAEGYSVSREKKESFPLTVTSAQKNPTAFYLCASSIRGSVNYGYTFGSGTRLTVV.

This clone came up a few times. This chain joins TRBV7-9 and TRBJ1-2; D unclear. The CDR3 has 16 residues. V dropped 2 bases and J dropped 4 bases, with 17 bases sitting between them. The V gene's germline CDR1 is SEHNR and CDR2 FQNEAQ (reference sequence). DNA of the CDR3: TGTGCCAGCAGCTTATTAGTGGGCAGTAACTCCTATGGCTACACCTTC. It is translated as CASSLLVGSNSYGYTF.